The rows below give T cell receptor beta chains drawn from one sample of a study of T cell repertoires in cytomegalovirus infection. From the reads, TCRdb called clonotypes with MiXCR, one entry per CDR3 protein. The sample has 200,000 to 250,000 distinct CDR3 sequences, over 9% seen once. Sample: PBMCs. The source of these receptors is a human donor in good health (CMV status not recorded). Some clones in this sample may be carry-over from other donors' samples. Both conserved end residues are part of each CDR3. Fields, in order: clone size, J gene, V gene, D gene, CDR3 protein. The D gene is left open where the match is weak. The listing skips clone size in some rows; elsewhere it reads once, few, many or a size class.

>NA|TRBJ2-1|TRBV29-1|NA
CSVEDAGVTYNEQFF
>many|TRBJ2-7|TRBV7-8|NA
CASSSGGPENF
>few|TRBJ2-3|TRBV6-6|TRBD1
CASRQTGGSTDTQYF
>many|TRBJ2-2|TRBV19|TRBD1
CASTKTGPGELFF
>many|TRBJ1-5|TRBV7-2|NA
CASSLAAGDHQPQHF
>many|TRBJ2-1|TRBV19|TRBD2
CASQSLAGYNEQFF
>many|TRBJ2-3|TRBV7-2|TRBD2
CASSDSGGTDTQYF
>few|TRBJ1-2|TRBV28|NA
CASSPGAPRSEGYTF
>many|TRBJ2-3|TRBV7-2|NA
CASSWKGDTQYF
>few|TRBJ2-1|TRBV25-1|NA
CAFRETAGNEQFF
>few|TRBJ1-2|TRBV9|NA
CASSAQELPRGHYGYTF
>few|TRBJ1-5|TRBV5-1|NA
CASSVDPFSNQPQHF
>NA|TRBJ2-3|TRBV7-2|NA
CASSRAWTDTQYF
>many|TRBJ2-3|TRBV7-2|NA
CASSVRRGTDTQYF
>many|TRBJ2-1|TRBV7-3|TRBD2
CASSLRGRGMNEQFF
>NA|TRBJ1-2|TRBV19|NA
CASSPYLGGYTF
>many|TRBJ1-2|TRBV7-2|TRBD1
CASSFTGGYGYTF
>NA|TRBJ2-7|TRBV20-1|TRBD2
CSAGTSFSYEQYF
>NA|TRBJ2-7|TRBV29-1|NA
CSVATAPYEQYF